Below, 25 T cell receptor beta chains from the same sample are listed, as sequenced in a study of T cell responses to AZD1222 COVID-19 vaccine. Data came from immunoSEQ multiplex PCR; TCRdb stores just in-frame clones and leaves some out. The sample shows about 42,000 clones, 88% of them seen only once. This specimen consisted of peripheral blood, obtained 28 days after the second AZD1222 dose. These receptors came from an adult who received the AZD1222 COVID-19 vaccine.

The genes are TRBV9 and TRBJ1-6; TRBD1 is a possible D gene (6 bases). The ends were cut back, 5 bases at V and 7 bases at J, with 16 bases in the middle. CDR3 size: 15 residues. The germline gives CDR1 SGDLS, CDR2 YYNGEE. As DNA, the CDR3 is TGTGCCAGCAGTCCGGGACAAGGGAAAAATTCACCCCTCCACTTT. It is translated as CASSPGQGKNSPLHF.

The chain couples TRBV6-5 to TRBJ2-7; no definite D call. CDR1 is MNHEY and CDR2 is SVGAGI in the germline V gene. Trimming cost V 0 bases and J 0 bases, with 6 bases left between them. CDR3 size: 14 residues. Here the CDR3 reads CASSYSYLSYEQYF. CDR3 coding DNA: TGTGCCAGCAGTTACTCTTACCTCTCCTACGAGCAGTACTTC.

The CDR3 loop reads CASSPIPTESYGYTF. DNA of the CDR3: TGCGCCAGCAGCCCGATACCTACAGAGTCTTATGGCTACACCTTC. The chain has TRBV5-1 and TRBJ1-2; D unclear. CDR1 is SGHRS and CDR2 is YFSETQ in the germline V gene. CDR3 length: 15 residues. The V end was cut by 4 bases, the J end by 5 bases, with 18 bases between.

J is TRBJ1-5 and V is TRBV19; a weak D match, TRBD1 (6 bases). The CDR3 is made up of 15 amino acids. V lost 6 bases and J 4 bases, leaving 16 bases between the germline ends. CDR1 and CDR2 from the germline V gene are LNHDA and SQIVND (reference sequence). The CDR3 is CASSNEGGGNQPQHF. The CDR3, as DNA: TGTGCCAGTAGCAACGAAGGGGGAGGAAATCAGCCCCAGCATTTT.

J is TRBJ2-4 and V is TRBV25-1; 8 nucleotides agree with TRBD1. CDR3 length: 15 amino acids. J lost 1 base, V lost 4 bases, and 3 bases had no gene match. Germline V gives CDR1 MGHDK, CDR2 SYGVNS. CDR3 sequence reads: CASSGQGLAKNIQYF. The CDR3 region has the DNA TGTGCCAGCAGTGGACAGGGGCTCGCCAAAAACATTCAGTACTTC.

The V and J genes are TRBV7-8 and TRBJ2-7; TRBD2 is a possible D gene (6 bases). V was cut by 5 bases and J by 5 bases, with 22 bases left in between. The CDR3 has 16 amino acids. Germline V gene sequence: CDR1 SGHVS, CDR2 FQNEAQ. The CDR3 DNA is TGTGCCAGCAGCCACTCCGCTCAGGGAGGCTACAACGAGCAGTACTTC. This sequence encodes CASSHSAQGGYNEQYF.

The chain couples TRBV2 to TRBJ2-1; D gene unclear. Germline V lookup: CDR1 SNHLY, CDR2 FYNNEI. V dropped 3 bases and J dropped 4 bases, with 7 bases sitting between them. This CDR3 has 13 amino acids. CDR3 bases: TGTGCCAGCAGTGATTGGGCGTACAATGAGCAGTTCTTC. Translation: CASSDWAYNEQFF.

This chain connects TRBV29-1 to TRBJ2-7; D ambiguous. CDR1 is SQVTM and CDR2 is ANQGSEA in the germline V gene. The CDR3 covers 11 residues. V was trimmed by 4 bases and J by 6 bases, leaving 10 bases between them. DNA of the CDR3: TGCAGCGTTGCGGTGTGGAGCGAGCAGTACTTC. Amino acids: CSVAVWSEQYF.

The gene calls are TRBV19 and TRBJ1-1; D not resolved. The CDR3 runs 14 residues. Germline-derived CDR1 and CDR2 are LNHDA and SQIVND (reference sequence). Trimming stripped 5 bases from V and 10 bases from J, with 20 bases between. The CDR3 region has the DNA TGTGCCAGTAGTCTTGTTAGAACCAGGCGGAGAGCTTTCTTT. This gives the protein CASSLVRTRRRAFF. Filled out from reference TRBV19 and TRBJ1-1, the complete variable domain reads DGGITQSPKYLFRKEGQNVTLSCEQNLNHDAMYWYRQDPGQGLRLIYYSQIVNDFQKGDIAEGYSVSREKKESFPLTVTSAQKNPTAFYLCASSLVRTRRRAFFGQGTRLTVV.

The chain combines TRBV5-6 with TRBJ1-6; D may be TRBD1 (5 bases). CDR1 SGHDT and CDR2 YYEEEE come from the germline V gene. The V gene lost 0 bases and the J gene lost 13 bases, with 11 bases spanning the gap. The CDR3 is 13 amino acids. The CDR3 nucleotides read TGTGCCAGCAGCTTGGAAGGGGCTGGGCCCCTCCACTTT. This sequence encodes CASSLEGAGPLHF.

Here the CDR3 reads CSAGGGGNEQFF. The CDR3 DNA sequence: TGCAGTGCTGGTGGAGGAGGCAATGAGCAGTTCTTC. The V call is TRBV20-1, the J call TRBJ2-1; the D gene is possibly TRBD2 (5 bases). Germline V gene sequence: CDR1 DFQATT, CDR2 SNEGSKA (reference sequence). The V gene lost 5 bases and the J gene lost 6 bases, with 11 bases spanning the gap. The CDR3 spans 12 residues.

The V and J genes are TRBV19 and TRBJ1-2, with D hard to call. Germline V gives CDR1 LNHDA, CDR2 SQIVND (reference sequence). CDR3 length equals 14 residues. V shed 5 bases and J shed 6 bases, with 16 bases lying between them. The CDR3 protein is CASSSGPQRHGYTF. CDR3 nucleotide sequence: TGTGCCAGTAGTTCCGGGCCCCAGCGGCATGGCTACACCTTC.

The chain couples TRBV9 to TRBJ2-3, with 7 nucleotides matching TRBD1. V shed 0 bases and J 0 bases; nucleotides not matched to a gene: 1. This CDR3 comprises 15 residues. The germline V gene encodes CDR1 SGDLS and CDR2 YYNGEE. CDR3 region: CASSVVGQSTDTQYF. In DNA, the CDR3 is TGTGCCAGCAGCGTAGTGGGACAGAGCACAGATACGCAGTATTTT.

The CDR3 spells CAWRGGTHANYGYTF. The CDR3 coding sequence is TGTGCCTGGAGGGGGGGAACCCACGCTAACTATGGCTACACCTTC. The chain joins TRBV30 to TRBJ1-2; D might be TRBD1 (5 bases). This CDR3 spans 15 amino acids. Trimming shortened V by 3 bases and J by 0 bases, and 14 bases separated the two germline ends. CDR1 is GTSNPN, CDR2 SVGIG, per germline (reference sequence).

J is TRBJ1-4 and V is TRBV18; D ambiguous. Germline V gene data show CDR1 as KGHSH and CDR2 as LQKENI. The CDR3 totals 15 residues. V shed 3 bases and J shed 3 bases, with 11 bases lying between them. CDR3 bases: TGTGCCAGCTCACCGTCAAGGCTGTCTAATGAAAAACTGTTTTTT. This codes for CASSPSRLSNEKLFF.

The rearrangement uses TRBV3-1 (or the pseudogene TRBV3-2) and TRBJ1-1; TRBD1 agrees at 8 bases. With 1 base clipped from V and 0 bases from J, the junction kept 16 bases outside the gene matches. The CDR3 totals 20 residues. The germline gives CDR1 LGHDT, CDR2 YNNKEL (reference sequence). The CDR3 nucleotides are TGTGCCAGCAGCCAAGTCCCTCGCCCGGACAGGGAAGTCATGAACACTGAAGCTTTCTTT. Amino acid sequence: CASSQVPRPDREVMNTEAFF.

Here the CDR3 DNA reads TGTGCCAGCAGGTCCGGACTGGGGTGGGCCGGGGAGCTGTTTTTT. Translating gives CASRSGLGWAGELFF. The rearrangement joins TRBV3-1 (or the pseudogene TRBV3-2) to TRBJ2-2, with TRBD2 as a possible D gene (5 bases). CDR3 length: 15 amino acids. Germline V gives CDR1 LGHDT, CDR2 YNNKEL (reference sequence). V gave up 6 bases and J gave up 6 bases, with 17 bases separating them.

The genes are TRBV7-8 and TRBJ1-1; 8 positions agree with TRBD1. This CDR3 is built from 13 residues. The V segment lost 0 bases and the J segment 10 bases; nucleotides outside the gene matches: 4. The germline CDR1 and CDR2 sequences are SGHVS and FQNEAQ. The CDR3, as DNA: TGTGCCAGCAGCTTAGCGCGAGGGACAGGAGCTTTCTTT. This encodes CASSLARGTGAFF.

This clone was observed a few times. This chain joins TRBV4-2 and TRBJ2-5; TRBD1 or TRBD2 may be the D gene (5 bases each). The V gene lost 1 base and the J gene lost 5 bases, with 17 bases spanning the gap. The germline V gene has CDR1 LGHNA and CDR2 YNFKEQ. This CDR3 is built from 16 residues. The CDR3 sequence: CASSQGLRGTVETQYF. CDR3 nucleotides: TGTGCCAGCAGCCAAGGCCTCAGAGGGACGGTGGAGACCCAGTACTTC.

This clone was seen more than once but under ten times. The chain has TRBV4-2 and TRBJ2-4, with D possibly matching TRBD1 (6 bases). This CDR3 spans 16 amino acids. Germline loops: CDR1 LGHNA, CDR2 YNFKEQ. Trimming cost V 0 bases and J 8 bases, with 17 bases left between them. The chain's CDR3 is CASSQDWGQGSDIQYF. The CDR3 nucleotides read TGTGCCAGCAGCCAAGATTGGGGACAAGGGTCGGACATTCAGTACTTC.

This chain uses TRBV18 with TRBJ1-6; weak D call: TRBD1 (5 bases). Germline V gene sequence: CDR1 KGHSH, CDR2 LQKENI. V lost 3 bases and J 8 bases, leaving 11 bases between the germline ends. The CDR3 loop spans 14 amino acids. The CDR3 DNA is TGTGCCAGCTCACCGAGGCGGGGCGATTCACCCCTCCACTTT. Its translation: CASSPRRGDSPLHF.

The V gene is TRBV28, the J gene TRBJ1-2; no clear D. The CDR3 extends over 14 amino acids. Looked up from germline, CDR1 is MDHEN and CDR2 is SYDVKM. V lost 4 bases, J lost 3 bases, and 12 bases lay in between. CDR3: CASSSPPAHYGYTF. DNA for the CDR3: TGTGCCAGCAGTTCCCCCCCAGCCCACTATGGCTACACCTTC.

This clone appeared a single time. The chain carries TRBV24-1 and TRBJ2-1, with D possibly matching TRBD1 (7 bases). V was clipped by 9 bases and J by 7 bases, with 18 bases between them. This CDR3 region has 14 residues. CDR1 is KGHDR and CDR2 is SFDVKD in the germline V gene. The CDR3 nucleotides are TGTGCCACCTGCGTGGAGGGGGCGGGTAATGAGCAGTTCTTC. Translation: CATCVEGAGNEQFF.

The chain employs TRBV7-2 and TRBJ1-4; 11 nucleotides match TRBD1. The germline V gene encodes CDR1 SGHTA and CDR2 FQGNSA. V shed 6 bases and J 5 bases; nucleotides not matched to a gene: 8. CDR3 length: 16 residues. The CDR3 here is CASRKGGTGGNEKLFF. The CDR3 DNA is TGTGCCAGCAGGAAAGGGGGGACAGGGGGAAATGAAAAACTGTTTTTT.

In its sample, this clone was seen a few times. J is TRBJ1-2 and V is TRBV5-6, with TRBD1 matching 7 bases. The V gene's germline CDR1 is SGHDT and CDR2 YYEEEE. This CDR3 contains 14 residues. Trimming removed 3 bases from V and 4 bases from J; junction bases left unmatched: 6. CDR3 sequence: CASSYRDRPYGYTF. The CDR3 DNA sequence: TGTGCCAGCAGCTACCGGGACAGACCCTATGGCTACACCTTC.